Below, 7 T cell receptor beta chains from the same sample are listed, as sequenced in a study of T cell responses to AZD1222 COVID-19 vaccine. Profiled with immunoSEQ multiplex PCR; TCRdb holds only in-frame clones, not every one. The sample holds 95,000 to 110,000 clones, 70% to 90% seen once. The source was peripheral blood, collected on day 0 of AZD1222 vaccination. The origin of the receptors is an adult in good health.

This clone appeared a single time. The chain carries TRBV6-2 or TRBV6-3 and TRBJ1-1; no clear D. Between the trimmed V and J ends, which lost 0 bases and 4 bases, there was a span of 6 bases. CDR1 and CDR2 (germline): MNHEY, SVGEGT. The CDR3 extends over 13 amino acids. In DNA, the CDR3 is TGTGCCAGCAGTTACTCGACCCCCACTGAAGCTTTCTTT. Translated: CASSYSTPTEAFF.

The rearrangement links TRBV19 to TRBJ2-7, with D possibly matching TRBD2 (5 bases). The ends were cut back, 3 bases at V and 2 bases at J, with 11 bases in the middle. From germline, CDR1 is LNHDA and CDR2 SQIVND (reference sequence). The CDR3 runs 14 residues. The DNA for the CDR3 is TGTGCCAGTAGTATTGGCGGAGGTCCCTACGAGCAGTACTTC. As protein: CASSIGGGPYEQYF. The full variable domain, with the rest looked up from reference TRBV19 and TRBJ2-7, is DGGITQSPKYLFRKEGQNVTLSCEQNLNHDAMYWYRQDPGQGLRLIYYSQIVNDFQKGDIAEGYSVSREKKESFPLTVTSAQKNPTAFYLCASSIGGGPYEQYFGPGTRLTVT.

V is TRBV6-5 and J is TRBJ2-7; 8 positions match TRBD1. There are 15 residues in the CDR3. The V segment lost 6 bases and the J segment 3 bases; nucleotides outside the gene matches: 10. CDR1 MNHEY and CDR2 SVGAGI come from the germline V gene. Written as DNA, the CDR3 is TGTGCCAGCAGAGCTAGTACACAGGGGGTCTACGAGCAGTACTTC. It encodes CASRASTQGVYEQYF.

The chain has TRBV24-1 and TRBJ2-3; possible D gene TRBD1, 6 bases. The CDR3 sequence is 17 residues long. V lost 3 bases and J lost 2, with 17 bases in between. CDR1 is KGHDR, CDR2 SFDVKD, per germline. The CDR3 loop reads CATSDPGQKTFTDTQYF. As DNA, the CDR3 is TGTGCCACCAGTGATCCGGGACAAAAAACGTTCACAGATACGCAGTATTTT.

The V gene is TRBV9, the J gene TRBJ2-7, with 8 positions matching TRBD1. The ends lost 3 bases at V and 3 bases at J; junction bases unmatched: 5. This CDR3 comprises 14 residues. Germline loops: CDR1 SGDLS, CDR2 YYNGEE. The CDR3 sequence is CASSATTGGYEQYF. For the CDR3, the DNA is TGTGCCAGCAGCGCAACCACAGGGGGCTACGAGCAGTACTTC.

This rearrangement joins TRBV6-5 to TRBJ2-7; either TRBD1 or TRBD2 may fit D (6 bases each). The CDR3 length is 16 residues. V lost 0 bases to trimming and J lost 7 bases, with 19 bases between them. Germline V gives CDR1 MNHEY, CDR2 SVGAGI. CDR3 in DNA: TGTGCCAGCAGTTACTCGAATAGGGGGGCGGCTGGGGAGCAGTACTTC. It codes for CASSYSNRGAAGEQYF.

This clone was counted a few times. The CDR3 nucleotides read TGTGCCAGCAGCCGGACAGGGGCCCATCAGCCCCAGCATTTT. Translating it yields CASSRTGAHQPQHF. The chain is built from TRBV5-6 and TRBJ1-5; 9 positions agree with TRBD1. The junction had 4 bases not matched to a gene; V was cut back by 4 bases and J by 5 bases. The CDR3 is made up of 14 amino acids. Germline CDR1 SGHDT, CDR2 YYEEEE.